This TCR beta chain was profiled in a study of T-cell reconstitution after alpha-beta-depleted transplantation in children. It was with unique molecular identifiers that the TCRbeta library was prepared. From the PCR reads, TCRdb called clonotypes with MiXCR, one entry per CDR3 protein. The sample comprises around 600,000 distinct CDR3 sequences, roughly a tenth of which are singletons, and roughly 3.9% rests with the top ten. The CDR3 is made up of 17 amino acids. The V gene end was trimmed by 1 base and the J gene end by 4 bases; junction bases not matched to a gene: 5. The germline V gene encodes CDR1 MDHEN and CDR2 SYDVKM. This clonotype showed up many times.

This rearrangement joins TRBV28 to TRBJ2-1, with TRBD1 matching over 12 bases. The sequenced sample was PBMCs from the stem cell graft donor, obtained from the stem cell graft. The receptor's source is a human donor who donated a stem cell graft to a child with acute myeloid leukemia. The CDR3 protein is CASSLSGTGGRYNEQFF. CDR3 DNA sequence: TGTGCCAGCAGTTTATCAGGGACAGGGGGCCGATACAATGAGCAGTTCTTC.